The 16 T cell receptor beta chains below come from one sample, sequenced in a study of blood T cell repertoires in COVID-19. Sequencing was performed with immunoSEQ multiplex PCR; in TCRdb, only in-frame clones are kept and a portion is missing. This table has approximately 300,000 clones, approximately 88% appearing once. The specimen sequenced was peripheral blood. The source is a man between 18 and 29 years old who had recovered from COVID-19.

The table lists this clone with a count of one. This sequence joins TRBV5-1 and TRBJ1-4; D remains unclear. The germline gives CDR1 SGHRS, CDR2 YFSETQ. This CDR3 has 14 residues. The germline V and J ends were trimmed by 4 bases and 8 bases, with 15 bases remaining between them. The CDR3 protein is CASSDDPEQEKLFF. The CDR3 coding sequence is TGCGCCAGCAGCGATGACCCGGAACAGGAAAAACTGTTTTTT.

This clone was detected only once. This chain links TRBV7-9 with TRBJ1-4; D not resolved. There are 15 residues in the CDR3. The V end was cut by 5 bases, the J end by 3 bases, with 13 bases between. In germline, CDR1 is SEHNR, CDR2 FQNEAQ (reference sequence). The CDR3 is CASSATPQSNEKLFF. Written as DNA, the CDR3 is TGTGCCAGCAGCGCCACCCCACAGTCTAATGAAAAACTGTTTTTT.

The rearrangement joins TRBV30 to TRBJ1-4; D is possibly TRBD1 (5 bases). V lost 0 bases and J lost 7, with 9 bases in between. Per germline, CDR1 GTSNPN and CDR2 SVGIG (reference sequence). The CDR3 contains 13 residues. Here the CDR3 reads CAWSVKGLEKLFF. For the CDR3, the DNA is TGTGCCTGGAGTGTTAAGGGGCTTGAAAAACTGTTTTTT.

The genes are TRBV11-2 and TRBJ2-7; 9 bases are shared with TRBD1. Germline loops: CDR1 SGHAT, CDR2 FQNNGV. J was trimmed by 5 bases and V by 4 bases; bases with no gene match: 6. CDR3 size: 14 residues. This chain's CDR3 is CASSSRQGGHEQYF. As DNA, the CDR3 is TGTGCCAGCAGCTCTCGACAGGGGGGACACGAGCAGTACTTC. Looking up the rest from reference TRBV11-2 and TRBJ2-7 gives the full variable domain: EAGVAQSPRYKIIEKRQSVAFWCNPISGHATLYWYQQILGQGPKLLIQFQNNGVVDDSQLPKDRFSAERLKGVDSTLKIQPAKLEDSAVYLCASSSRQGGHEQYFGPGTRLTVT.

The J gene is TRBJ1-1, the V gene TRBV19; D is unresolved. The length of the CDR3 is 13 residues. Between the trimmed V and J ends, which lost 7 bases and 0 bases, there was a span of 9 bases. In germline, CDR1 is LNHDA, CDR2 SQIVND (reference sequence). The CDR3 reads CASKVAMNTEAFF. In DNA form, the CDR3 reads TGTGCCAGTAAAGTGGCCATGAACACTGAAGCTTTCTTT.

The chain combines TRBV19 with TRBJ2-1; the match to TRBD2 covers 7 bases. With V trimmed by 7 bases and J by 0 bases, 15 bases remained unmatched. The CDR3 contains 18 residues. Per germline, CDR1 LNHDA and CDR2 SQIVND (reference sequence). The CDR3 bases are TGTGCCAGTACTGGGAGGATAGCGGGCCGTCCCTCCTACAATGAGCAGTTCTTC. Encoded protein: CASTGRIAGRPSYNEQFF.

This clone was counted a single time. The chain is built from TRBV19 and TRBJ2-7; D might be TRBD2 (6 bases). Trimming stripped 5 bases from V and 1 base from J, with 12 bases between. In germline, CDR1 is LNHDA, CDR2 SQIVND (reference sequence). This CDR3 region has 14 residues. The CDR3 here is CASSLTGSSYEQYF. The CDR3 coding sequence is TGTGCCAGTAGTTTAACCGGGAGTTCCTACGAGCAGTACTTC.

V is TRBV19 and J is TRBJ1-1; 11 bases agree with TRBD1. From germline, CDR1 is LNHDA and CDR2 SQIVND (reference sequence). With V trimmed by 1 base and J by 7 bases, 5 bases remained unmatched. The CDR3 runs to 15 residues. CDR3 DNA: TGTGCCAGTAGTATAGGCGGACAGGGGGCTTATGAAGCTTTCTTT. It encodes CASSIGGQGAYEAFF.

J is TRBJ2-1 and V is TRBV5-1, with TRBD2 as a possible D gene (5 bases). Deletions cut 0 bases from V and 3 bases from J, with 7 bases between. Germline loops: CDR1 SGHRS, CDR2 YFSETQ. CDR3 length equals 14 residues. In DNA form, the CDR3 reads TGCGCCAGCAGCTTGGCCGGGAACTACAATGAGCAGTTCTTC. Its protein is CASSLAGNYNEQFF.

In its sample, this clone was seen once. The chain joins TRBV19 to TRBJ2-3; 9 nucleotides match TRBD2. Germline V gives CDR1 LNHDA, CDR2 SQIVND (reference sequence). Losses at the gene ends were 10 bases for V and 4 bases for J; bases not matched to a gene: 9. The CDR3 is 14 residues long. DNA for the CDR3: TGTGCCACCCCAGGCGGGGGGGCCTCAGATACGCAGTATTTT. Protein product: CATPGGGASDTQYF.

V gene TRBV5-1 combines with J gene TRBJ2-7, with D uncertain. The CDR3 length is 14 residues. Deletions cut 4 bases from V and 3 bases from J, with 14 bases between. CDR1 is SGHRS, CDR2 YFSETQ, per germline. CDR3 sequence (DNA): TGCGCCAGCAGCGCTGACATCTTTGGCTACGAGCAGTACTTC. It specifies CASSADIFGYEQYF.

CDR3 nucleotide sequence: TGTGCCAGTAGTCGTGGGGAGGGTCAGTCCTACGAGCAGTACTTC. Its translation: CASSRGEGQSYEQYF. This chain uses TRBV19 with TRBJ2-7; 7 bases match TRBD2. The CDR3 length is 15 residues. The V and J ends lost 5 bases and 1 base, in that order; junction bases with no gene match: 8. Per germline, CDR1 LNHDA and CDR2 SQIVND (reference sequence).

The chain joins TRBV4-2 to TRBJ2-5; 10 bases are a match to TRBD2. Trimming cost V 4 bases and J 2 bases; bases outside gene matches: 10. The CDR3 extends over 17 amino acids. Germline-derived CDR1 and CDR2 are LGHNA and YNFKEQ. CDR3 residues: CASSPQRGGRGQETQYF. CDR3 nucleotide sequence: TGTGCCAGCAGCCCTCAGCGGGGGGGACGGGGTCAAGAGACCCAGTACTTC.

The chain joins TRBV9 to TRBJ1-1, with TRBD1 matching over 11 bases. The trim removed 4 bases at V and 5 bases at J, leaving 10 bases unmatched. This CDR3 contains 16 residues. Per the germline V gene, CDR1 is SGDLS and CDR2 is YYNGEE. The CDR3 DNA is TGTGCCAGCAGCACTAGCCCGTGGGACAGGGGGACTGAAGCTTTCTTT. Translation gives CASSTSPWDRGTEAFF.

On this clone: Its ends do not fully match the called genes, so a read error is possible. The CDR3: CASSLGGSGGDTQYF. CDR3 sequence (DNA): TGTGCTAGCAGCTTAGGAGGGTCCGGGGGAGATACGCAGTATTTT. The chain couples TRBV7-7 to TRBJ2-3, with D maybe TRBD2 (6 bases). Germline V gene sequence: CDR1 SSHAT, CDR2 FNYEAQ (reference sequence). The CDR3 extends over 15 amino acids.

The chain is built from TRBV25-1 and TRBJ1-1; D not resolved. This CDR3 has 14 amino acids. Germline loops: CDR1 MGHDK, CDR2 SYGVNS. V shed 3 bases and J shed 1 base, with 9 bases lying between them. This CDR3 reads CASSEAGRNTEAFF. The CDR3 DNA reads TGTGCCAGCAGTGAGGCAGGCCGGAACACTGAAGCTTTCTTT.